This T cell receptor (beta chain) was captured in a study of cytomegalovirus exposure and HLA in healthy donors. Looked up from germline, CDR1 is SGHRS and CDR2 is YFSETQ. This CDR3 has 15 residues. After removal of 3 bases from V and 1 base from J, the junction contained 6 bases not matched to a gene. In the PCR, 60 Vbeta and 13 Jbeta primers were used. Repertoires were generated with immunoSEQ multiplex PCR, while TCRdb's copy carries only in-frame clones and drops some. Seen here are about 170,000 clones, 65% to 90% observed once, and the top ten hold 2.3%. The TCR sequence derives from a male donor in good health and CMV-seronegative. The chain links TRBV5-1 to TRBJ2-5, with 7 bases that match TRBD1. The sample consisted of PBMCs. Here the CDR3 reads CASSWGTATQETQYF. As DNA, the CDR3 is TGCGCCAGCAGCTGGGGGACAGCTACCCAAGAGACCCAGTACTTC.